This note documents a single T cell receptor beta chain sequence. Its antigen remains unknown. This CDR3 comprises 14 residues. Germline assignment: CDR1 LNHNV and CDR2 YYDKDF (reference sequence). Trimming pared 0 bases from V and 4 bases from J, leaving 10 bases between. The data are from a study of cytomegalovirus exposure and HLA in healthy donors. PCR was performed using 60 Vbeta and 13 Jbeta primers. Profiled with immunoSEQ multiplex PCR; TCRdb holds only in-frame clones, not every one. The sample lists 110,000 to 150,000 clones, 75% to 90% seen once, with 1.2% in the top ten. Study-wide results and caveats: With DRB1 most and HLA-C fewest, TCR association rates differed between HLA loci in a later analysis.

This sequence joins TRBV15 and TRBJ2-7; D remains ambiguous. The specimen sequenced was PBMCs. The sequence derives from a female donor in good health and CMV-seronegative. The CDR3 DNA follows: TGTGCCACCAGCAGAGATCTGGGCCCATACGAGCAGTACTTC. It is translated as CATSRDLGPYEQYF.